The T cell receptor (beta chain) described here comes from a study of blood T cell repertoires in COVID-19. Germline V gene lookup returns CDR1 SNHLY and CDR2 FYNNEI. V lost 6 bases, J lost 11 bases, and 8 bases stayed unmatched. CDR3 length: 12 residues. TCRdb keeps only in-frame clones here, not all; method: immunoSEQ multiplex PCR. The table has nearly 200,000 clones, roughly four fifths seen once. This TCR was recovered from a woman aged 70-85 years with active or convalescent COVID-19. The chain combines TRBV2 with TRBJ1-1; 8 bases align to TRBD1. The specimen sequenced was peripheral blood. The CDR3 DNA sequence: TGTGCCAGCAGGGGGGACAGGCTGGGTGCTTTCTTT. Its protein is CASRGDRLGAFF.